The 20 T cell receptor beta chains in this list originate from one sample, sequenced in a study of response to subunit inactivated influenza vaccine. MiXCR was run by TCRdb on the RT-PCR reads, yielding one entry per CDR3 protein. The sample lists 500,000 or so distinct CDR3 sequences; 15% to 20% were seen once. The specimen was CD4+ T cells sorted from PBMCs, collected around 2 years after vaccination. These receptor sequences come from a man aged 50 to 69 who received an inactivated influenza vaccine.

This sequence joins TRBV7-9 and TRBJ1-4, with D perhaps TRBD1 (5 bases). V was pared by 1 base and J by 4 bases, with 7 bases between. CDR3 length equals 14 residues. In germline, CDR1 is SEHNR, CDR2 FQNEAQ (reference sequence). The CDR3 is CASSLVGVNEKLFF. DNA for the CDR3: TGTGCCAGCAGCTTAGTGGGGGTTAATGAAAAACTGTTTTTT.

At least ten counts were recorded for this clonotype. The chain recombines TRBV12-3 or TRBV12-4 with TRBJ1-5; D possibly corresponds to TRBD1 (5 bases). V was pared by 6 bases and J by 6 bases, with 9 bases between. The length of the CDR3 is 12 residues. The CDR3 loop reads CASSQGSQPQHF. The CDR3 coding sequence is TGTGCCAGCAGCCAGGGTAGTCAGCCCCAGCATTTT.

The chain combines TRBV12-3 or TRBV12-4 with TRBJ2-7; D is possibly TRBD2 (5 bases). V lost 5 bases, J lost 2 bases, and 13 bases lay in between. This CDR3 spans 14 amino acids. CDR3 residues: CASSPLAGTYEQYF. Written as DNA, the CDR3 is TGTGCCAGCAGTCCCTTAGCCGGGACCTACGAGCAGTACTTC.

This clonotype was found once. The V and J genes are TRBV20-1 and TRBJ2-1; D possibly corresponds to TRBD2 (5 bases). The germline gives CDR1 DFQATT, CDR2 SNEGSKA (reference sequence). Trimming took off 0 bases at V and 10 bases at J, with 22 bases between the two ends. The CDR3 is made up of 16 amino acids. The CDR3 nucleotides read TGCAGTGCTAGAGATTTAAGCGGATCCTCCTACATGGAGCAGTTCTTC. Encoded protein: CSARDLSGSSYMEQFF.

The J gene is TRBJ1-1, the V gene TRBV4-1; D not resolved. Germline V gives CDR1 MGHRA, CDR2 YSYEKL. CDR3 length equals 15 residues. Deletions cut 0 bases from V and 0 bases from J, with 8 bases between. The DNA of the CDR3 is TGCGCCAGCAGCCAAGATAACACGGTGAACACTGAAGCTTTCTTT. The encoded protein is CASSQDNTVNTEAFF.

The chain couples TRBV5-1 to TRBJ1-1; 8 positions agree with TRBD1. Germline trimming cut 4 bases from V and 3 bases from J; bases unmatched to any gene: 8. Germline V gene data show CDR1 as SGHRS and CDR2 as YFSETQ. The CDR3 runs to 15 residues. As DNA, the CDR3 is TGCGCCAGCAGCCCGTCAGGGGGCAGTCACACTGAAGCTTTCTTT. This sequence encodes CASSPSGGSHTEAFF.

In its sample, this clonotype was seen a few times. This rearrangement joins TRBV10-1 to TRBJ2-3, with 10 bases aligning to TRBD1. The CDR3 extends over 16 amino acids. V dropped 0 bases and J dropped 3; count of bases not matched to a gene: 3. Germline V gene lookup returns CDR1 WNHNN and CDR2 SYGVQD (reference sequence). In DNA, the CDR3 is TGCGCCAGCAGTGAGTCGACGGGACAGGGGACAGATACGCAGTATTTT. The encoded protein is CASSESTGQGTDTQYF.

The rearrangement links TRBV5-1 to TRBJ2-2; no definite D call. Trimming shortened V by 2 bases and J by 0 bases, and 8 bases separated the two germline ends. CDR1 and CDR2 (germline): SGHRS, YFSETQ. CDR3 length: 15 residues. The DNA for the CDR3 is TGCGCCAGCAGCTTTGACAACGCGAACACCGGGGAGCTGTTTTTT. Translating gives CASSFDNANTGELFF. Full variable domain (remainder filled in from reference TRBV5-1 and TRBJ2-2): KAGVTQTPRYLIKTRGQQVTLSCSPISGHRSVSWYQQTPGQGLQFLFEYFSETQRNKGNFPGRFSGRQFSNSRSEMNVSTLELGDSALYLCASSFDNANTGELFFGEGSRLTVL.

The table lists this clonotype with many counts. CDR3 region: CSAPDLRLAGFTDTQYF. CDR3 DNA sequence: TGCAGTGCCCCTGATCTTCGACTAGCGGGGTTCACAGATACGCAGTATTTT. The rearrangement joins TRBV20-1 to TRBJ2-3, with 11 bases aligning to TRBD2. CDR1 DFQATT and CDR2 SNEGSKA come from the germline V gene (reference sequence). The CDR3 loop spans 17 amino acids. V lost 6 bases to trimming and J lost 2 bases; unmatched junction nucleotides: 13.

In this sample, this clonotype turned up a few times. The chain links TRBV20-1 to TRBJ2-7, with 10 bases that match TRBD1. CDR3 length equals 12 residues. Germline trimming cut 6 bases from V and 5 bases from J; bases unmatched to any gene: 4. Germline V gives CDR1 DFQATT, CDR2 SNEGSKA (reference sequence). CDR3 in amino acids: CSAWDRGHEQYF. In nucleotides, the CDR3 is TGCAGTGCCTGGGACAGGGGCCACGAGCAGTACTTC.

This clonotype showed up many times. The gene calls are TRBV4-3 and TRBJ2-1; 8 bases agree with TRBD2. This CDR3 comprises 16 residues. Germline V gives CDR1 LGHNA, CDR2 YSLEER. V trimming: 1 base; J trimming: 6 bases; junction bases outside the gene matches: 8. CDR3 loop: CASSQGATSGVNEQFF. The CDR3 nucleotides read TGCGCCAGCAGCCAAGGGGCTACTAGCGGCGTCAATGAGCAGTTCTTC.

This clonotype was observed a handful of times. CDR3 coding DNA: TGCAGTGCTAGTCCGACTAGCGGGAGCTATCAAGAGACCCAGTACTTC. This gives the protein CSASPTSGSYQETQYF. The rearrangement links TRBV20-1 to TRBJ2-5; 12 bases line up with TRBD2. This CDR3 has 16 amino acids. Germline V gene lookup returns CDR1 DFQATT and CDR2 SNEGSKA (reference sequence). The V gene end was trimmed by 3 bases and the J gene end by 2 bases; junction bases not matched to a gene: 7.

There are a few counts of this clonotype. J is TRBJ1-2 and V is TRBV12-3 or TRBV12-4; perhaps TRBD1 as D (6 bases). V was trimmed by 7 bases and J by 1 base, leaving 16 bases between them. The CDR3 totals 15 residues. The CDR3 nucleotides are TGTGCCAGCAAAGCACAGGGTGGTGTTAACTATGGCTACACCTTC. This gives the protein CASKAQGGVNYGYTF.

The chain links TRBV4-1 to TRBJ2-3; TRBD1 matches at 7 bases. The CDR3 is 16 residues long. With 4 bases clipped from V and 0 bases from J, the junction kept 7 bases outside the gene matches. CDR1 MGHRA and CDR2 YSYEKL come from the germline V gene. The CDR3 DNA sequence: TGCGCCAGCAGCCCTGGGACAGCACATAGCACAGATACGCAGTATTTT. Encoded protein: CASSPGTAHSTDTQYF.

This clonotype was seen repeatedly, ten times or more. The chain joins TRBV10-3 to TRBJ2-3; D is perhaps TRBD2 (6 bases). CDR3 length: 13 amino acids. Germline-derived CDR1 and CDR2 are ENHRY and SYGVKD. With 2 bases removed from V and 3 bases from J, the gap between germline ends came to 6 bases. The CDR3: CAISERETDTQYF. The CDR3 DNA reads as TGTGCCATCAGTGAGCGGGAGACAGATACGCAGTATTTT.

This clonotype appeared a few times. The rearrangement uses TRBV6-1 and TRBJ2-5; D perhaps matches TRBD2 (6 bases). Trimming removed 10 bases at V and 5 bases at J, with 23 bases between. The germline V gene encodes CDR1 MNHNS and CDR2 SASEGT. The CDR3 covers 15 residues. CDR3 DNA: TGTGCCACCCAAACCGGGACTCCAACAGCGGAGACCCAGTACTTC. This encodes CATQTGTPTAETQYF.

This clonotype was detected only a few times. V usage is TRBV20-1 and J usage is TRBJ2-7; 10 bases are a match to TRBD2. This CDR3 has 15 residues. J lost 1 base, V lost 4 bases, and 7 bases had no gene match. The germline V gene has CDR1 DFQATT and CDR2 SNEGSKA (reference sequence). The CDR3 region has the DNA TGCAGTGCTAAATTGGCTAGCGGGGGATCCTACGAGCAGTACTTC. Translation gives CSAKLASGGSYEQYF.

This clonotype was counted ten times or more. The chain has TRBV20-1 and TRBJ2-3, with D possibly being TRBD2 (6 bases). V lost 6 bases to trimming and J lost 3 bases, with 22 bases between them. CDR1 is DFQATT and CDR2 is SNEGSKA in the germline V gene (reference sequence). The CDR3 spans 16 residues. Written as DNA, the CDR3 is TGCAGTGCGATCACGGGACTCCCGGACCATACAGATACGCAGTATTTT. Its translation: CSAITGLPDHTDTQYF.

The gene calls are TRBV5-1 and TRBJ1-1; 9 positions match TRBD1. CDR3 length: 14 amino acids. Trimming removed 6 bases from V and 5 bases from J; junction bases left unmatched: 8. Germline V gene lookup returns CDR1 SGHRS and CDR2 YFSETQ. CDR3 bases: TGCGCCAGCACGCTACAGGGGGCGCGAACTGAAGCTTTCTTT. This encodes CASTLQGARTEAFF. The complete variable domain, with remaining parts taken from reference TRBV5-1 and TRBJ1-1, reads KAGVTQTPRYLIKTRGQQVTLSCSPISGHRSVSWYQQTPGQGLQFLFEYFSETQRNKGNFPGRFSGRQFSNSRSEMNVSTLELGDSALYLCASTLQGARTEAFFGQGTRLTVV.

This clonotype has just a few counts. The chain links TRBV7-3 to TRBJ2-3; 8 nucleotides match TRBD2. The trim removed 1 base at V and 7 bases at J, leaving 7 bases unmatched. Germline assignment: CDR1 SGHTA and CDR2 FQGTGA. The CDR3 has 15 residues. This CDR3 is CASSLSLAGVNTQYF. The CDR3 nucleotides are TGTGCCAGCAGCTTAAGCCTAGCGGGTGTGAATACGCAGTATTTT.